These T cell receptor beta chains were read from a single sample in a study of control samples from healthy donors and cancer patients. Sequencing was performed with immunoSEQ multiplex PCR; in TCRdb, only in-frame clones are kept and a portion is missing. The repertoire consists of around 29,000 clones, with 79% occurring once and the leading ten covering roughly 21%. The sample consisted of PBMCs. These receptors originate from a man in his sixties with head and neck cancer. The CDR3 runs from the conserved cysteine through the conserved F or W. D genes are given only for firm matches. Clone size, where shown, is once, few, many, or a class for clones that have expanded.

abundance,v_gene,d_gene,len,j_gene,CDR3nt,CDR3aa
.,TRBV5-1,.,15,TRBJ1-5,TGCGCCAGCAGCTTGGCGCCACTCGGGAATCAGCCCCAGCATTTT,CASSLAPLGNQPQHF
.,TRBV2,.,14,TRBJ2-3,.,CASILDRITDTQYF
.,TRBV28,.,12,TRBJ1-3,TGTGCCAGCAGTCCCAGTGGAAACACCATATATTTT,CASSPSGNTIYF
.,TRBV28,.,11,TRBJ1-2,TGTGCCAGCACGGATTTATATGGCTACACCTTC,CASTDLYGYTF
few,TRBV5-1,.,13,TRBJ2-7,TGCGCCAGCAGCTTGTCTATCTCCTACGAGCAGTACTTC,CASSLSISYEQYF
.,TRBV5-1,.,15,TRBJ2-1,TGCGCCAGCAGCTTGGGTCAGCTGCGTCGCAATGAGCAGTTCTTC,CASSLGQLRRNEQFF
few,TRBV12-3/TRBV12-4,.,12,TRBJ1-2,TGTGCCGCGAGTCGGGACAACTATGGCTACACCTTC,CAASRDNYGYTF
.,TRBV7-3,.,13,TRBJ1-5,TGTGCCAGCAGCTTGATAGCTAATCAGCCCCAGCATTTT,CASSLIANQPQHF
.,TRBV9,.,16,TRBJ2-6,TGTGCCAGCAGCCCCCAGGGGCGTTTTGGGGCCAACGTCCTGACTTTC,CASSPQGRFGANVLTF
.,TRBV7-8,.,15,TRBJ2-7,TGTGCCAGCAGACAAACGGACAGTATTTCCTACGAGCAGTACTTC,CASRQTDSISYEQYF
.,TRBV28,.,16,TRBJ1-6,TGTGCCAGCAGACTACAAGGTTACCTTTTTGAATCACCCCTCCACTTT,CASRLQGYLFESPLHF
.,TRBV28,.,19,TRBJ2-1,TGTGCCAGCAGTTTAGGGTGGAGTGGGGCAGGGGATCTTAAAGATGAGCAGTTCTTC,CASSLGWSGAGDLKDEQFF
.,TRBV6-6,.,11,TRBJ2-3,TGTGCCAGCCTTAGCACAGATACGCAGTATTTT,CASLSTDTQYF
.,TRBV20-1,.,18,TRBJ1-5,TGCAGTGCTAGTTCACCACACCAAACCCCGAATAACAATCAGCCCCAGCATTTT,CSASSPHQTPNNNQPQHF
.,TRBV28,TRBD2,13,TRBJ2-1,TGTGCCAGCAGTCCTCCCCTGACTAGCTGGCAGTTCTTC,CASSPPLTSWQFF
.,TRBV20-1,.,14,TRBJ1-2,TGCAGTGCTAGTATTAGGGAAGGTGGTTATGGCTACACCTTC,CSASIREGGYGYTF